Each of the 21 T cell receptor beta chains below was sequenced from the same sample in a study of neurological immune-mediated disorders. From the 5' RACE reads, TCRdb called clonotypes with MiXCR, one entry per CDR3 protein. Of around 40,000 distinct CDR3 sequences in the sample, about 7% were seen once. The sequenced sample consisted of CD4+ T cells from blood. These receptor sequences come from a man aged 50 to 60 in good health.

The table lists this clonotype with many counts. The J gene is TRBJ1-4, the V gene TRBV9; D is possibly TRBD1 (5 bases). The CDR3 runs to 15 residues. CDR1 is SGDLS and CDR2 is YYNGEE in the germline V gene. Trimming pared 0 bases from V and 8 bases from J, leaving 14 bases between. In nucleotides, the CDR3 is TGTGCCAGCAGCGTAGAAGGTCAGGGTGGCGAAAAACTGTTTTTT. This translates into CASSVEGQGGEKLFF.

This clonotype appeared a single time. The J gene is TRBJ1-2, the V gene TRBV5-5; D call uncertain. CDR1 SGHKS and CDR2 YYEKEE come from the germline V gene (reference sequence). V lost 0 bases and J 4 bases, leaving 7 bases between the germline ends. The CDR3 is 13 amino acids. The CDR3 reads CASSLDGIYGYTF. In DNA form, the CDR3 reads TGTGCCAGCAGCTTGGATGGCATCTATGGCTACACCTTC. Full variable domain (rest looked up from reference TRBV5-5 and TRBJ1-2): DAGVTQSPTHLIKTRGQQVTLRCSPISGHKSVSWYQQVLGQGPQFIFQYYEKEERGRGNFPDRFSARQFPNYSSELNVNALLLGDSALYLCASSLDGIYGYTFGSGTRLTVV.

V is TRBV4-2 and J is TRBJ1-3, with unresolved D. The CDR3 covers 17 residues. The germline V gene has CDR1 LGHNA and CDR2 YNFKEQ. Trimming left V 1 base short and J 0 bases short, with 13 bases between. CDR3 in DNA: TGTGCCAGCAGCCAAGGGGCGAGGAGAGACTCTGGAAACACCATATATTTT. As protein: CASSQGARRDSGNTIYF.

In its sample, this clonotype was seen many times. The chain is built from TRBV10-3 and TRBJ2-7; no definite D call. The CDR3 consists of 13 residues. The germline CDR1 and CDR2 sequences are ENHRY and SYGVKD. The germline V and J ends were trimmed by 4 bases and 3 bases, with 10 bases remaining between them. In DNA, the CDR3 is TGTGCCATCAGTGTTGAAGGGCACTACGAGCAGTACTTC. Translation gives CAISVEGHYEQYF.

This clonotype was seen at least ten times. This chain connects TRBV2 to TRBJ2-1, with 10 bases fitting TRBD2. Per the germline V gene, CDR1 is SNHLY and CDR2 is FYNNEI. Trimming at V came to 0 bases and at J to 0 bases, leaving 11 bases not matched to a gene. The CDR3 contains 20 residues. In DNA, the CDR3 is TGTGCCAGCAGTGAAGCGCCGGGACTAGCGTACTTGAGCTCCTACAATGAGCAGTTCTTC. It yields the protein CASSEAPGLAYLSSYNEQFF. Combining the CDR3 with reference TRBV2 and TRBJ2-1 gives the whole variable domain EPEVTQTPSHQVTQMGQEVILRCVPISNHLYFYWYRQILGQKVEFLVSFYNNEISEKSEIFDDQFSVERPDGSNFTLKIRSTKLEDSAMYFCASSEAPGLAYLSSYNEQFFGPGTRLTVL.

This clonotype was seen repeatedly, ten times or more. The chain carries TRBV28 and TRBJ1-6; TRBD1 agrees at 9 bases. Germline values: CDR1 MDHEN, CDR2 SYDVKM. The V and J ends lost 3 bases and 10 bases, in that order; junction bases with no gene match: 7. The CDR3 covers 15 residues. The CDR3: CASSLGQGIRSPLHF. The DNA for the CDR3 is TGTGCCAGCAGTTTGGGACAGGGTATTCGCTCACCCCTCCACTTT.

This clonotype came up many times. The rearrangement joins TRBV6-2 or TRBV6-3 to TRBJ2-1, with 11 bases matching TRBD1. The CDR3 loop spans 15 amino acids. The V gene end was trimmed by 4 bases and the J gene end by 7 bases; junction bases not matched to a gene: 6. CDR1 and CDR2 from the germline V gene are MNHEY and SVGEGT. The CDR3 DNA reads as TGTGCCAGCAGTTTCGGACAGGGGGCGAGAAATGAGCAGTTCTTC. Amino acid sequence: CASSFGQGARNEQFF.

This clonotype was found many times. The chain uses TRBV20-1 and TRBJ2-1; 9 bases match TRBD2. The junction had 6 bases not matched to a gene; V was cut back by 6 bases and J by 6 bases. The CDR3 is made up of 13 amino acids. CDR1 is DFQATT and CDR2 is SNEGSKA in the germline V gene (reference sequence). In DNA form, the CDR3 reads TGCAGTGCGGGATTACTAGCGGGCAATGAGCAGTTCTTC. As protein: CSAGLLAGNEQFF.

The table lists this clonotype with many counts. This sequence joins TRBV10-2 and TRBJ2-1; 7 bases fit TRBD2. This CDR3 region has 14 residues. Per germline, CDR1 WSHSY and CDR2 SAAADI. Losses at the gene ends were 8 bases for V and 1 base for J; bases not matched to a gene: 5. DNA of the CDR3: TGCGCCAGCCTACTAGCGCCTTCCTACAATGAGCAGTTCTTC. It is translated as CASLLAPSYNEQFF.

This clonotype was picked up many times. The V gene is TRBV2, the J gene TRBJ2-4; 7 bases map to TRBD2. This CDR3 comprises 15 residues. V lost 8 bases and J lost 0; bases outside the gene matches: 7. Germline V gene data show CDR1 as SNHLY and CDR2 as FYNNEI. The CDR3 reads CASRLADLAKNIQYF. The CDR3 nucleotides read TGTGCCAGCCGTCTAGCGGACCTAGCCAAAAACATTCAGTACTTC.

The sample holds a few counts of this clonotype. The rearrangement joins TRBV10-3 to TRBJ2-1, with TRBD2 matching 12 bases. V lost 6 bases and J lost 7; bases outside the gene matches: 4. CDR1 and CDR2 (germline): ENHRY, SYGVKD. This CDR3 has 14 amino acids. DNA for the CDR3: TGTGCCATCAGGGGACTAGCGGGTATGAATGAGCAGTTCTTC. Translating it yields CAIRGLAGMNEQFF.

This clonotype was counted at least ten times. This rearrangement joins TRBV18 to TRBJ2-7; 7 bases are shared with TRBD1. The V gene's germline CDR1 is KGHSH and CDR2 LQKENI. This CDR3 is 12 amino acids long. Losses at the gene ends were 6 bases for V and 6 bases for J; bases not matched to a gene: 5. The CDR3 coding sequence is TGTGCCAGCTCCCGTGACAGGGTCGAGCAGTACTTC. Translated: CASSRDRVEQYF.

This clonotype was detected ten times or more. This chain uses TRBV11-2 with TRBJ1-1; 7 nucleotides line up with TRBD1. CDR3 size: 15 residues. V trimming: 5 bases; J trimming: 4 bases; junction bases outside the gene matches: 10. The V gene's germline CDR1 is SGHAT and CDR2 FQNNGV. The CDR3 sequence is CASSRGGGLGTEAFF. CDR3 DNA sequence: TGTGCCAGCAGCAGGGGAGGGGGCCTAGGCACTGAAGCTTTCTTT.

This clonotype was detected many times. The rearrangement joins TRBV7-6 to TRBJ2-1, with D possibly TRBD1 on 5 matching bases. CDR1 is SGHVS and CDR2 is FNYEAQ in the germline V gene. The CDR3 runs 16 residues. The germline V and J ends were trimmed by 1 base and 0 bases, with 10 bases remaining between them. DNA of the CDR3: TGTGCCAGCAGCTTAGAAGGGGCTAGCTCCTACAATGAGCAGTTCTTC. Amino acid sequence: CASSLEGASSYNEQFF.

This clonotype was observed at least ten times. The chain recombines TRBV20-1 with TRBJ2-3; TRBD2 agrees at 8 bases. Per germline, CDR1 DFQATT and CDR2 SNEGSKA (reference sequence). CDR3 length: 17 residues. V gave up 0 bases and J gave up 4 bases; unmatched junction bases: 12. CDR3 region: CSARDSGSGGLADTQYF. The CDR3 DNA sequence: TGCAGTGCTAGAGATTCCGGTTCGGGAGGGCTTGCAGATACGCAGTATTTT.

This clonotype appeared many times. The chain combines TRBV7-2 with TRBJ2-3; D is uncertain. Germline V gene sequence: CDR1 SGHTA, CDR2 FQGNSA. The V gene lost 4 bases and the J gene lost 2 bases, with 7 bases spanning the gap. The CDR3 has 13 residues. CDR3 residues: CASSSRVTDTQYF. The CDR3 bases are TGTGCCAGCAGCTCTCGAGTCACAGATACGCAGTATTTT.

This clonotype was counted a few times. The chain couples TRBV5-8 to TRBJ2-3; D unresolved. With 3 bases removed from V and 4 bases from J, the gap between germline ends came to 12 bases. The CDR3 covers 14 residues. CDR1 and CDR2 from the germline V gene are SGHTS and YDEGEE. The CDR3 DNA reads TGTGCCAGCAGCTCCCGGTACCTCTCAGATACGCAGTATTTT. Translating gives CASSSRYLSDTQYF.

In its sample, this clonotype is medium-sized. V gene TRBV28 combines with J gene TRBJ1-5; the D is unclear. The CDR3 loop spans 13 amino acids. The germline V and J ends were trimmed by 2 bases and 7 bases, with 9 bases remaining between them. Looked up from germline, CDR1 is MDHEN and CDR2 is SYDVKM. Here the CDR3 DNA reads TGTGCCAGCAGTTTACCCCGAGAGCAGCCCCAGCATTTT. It specifies CASSLPREQPQHF.

This clonotype was observed at least ten times. The V gene is TRBV7-9, the J gene TRBJ2-7; 12 nucleotides align to TRBD2. Germline V gene data show CDR1 as SEHNR and CDR2 as FQNEAQ (reference sequence). V was pared by 1 base and J by 4 bases, with 8 bases of the junction left unmatched. The CDR3 runs to 17 residues. The CDR3 coding sequence is TGTGCCAGCAGCTTAGTGGCGACTAGCGGGGGAGTATACGAGCAGTACTTC. Residues: CASSLVATSGGVYEQYF.

The chain uses TRBV7-9 and TRBJ2-1, with D hard to call. Germline lookup yields CDR1 SEHNR and CDR2 FQNEAQ (reference sequence). V gave up 5 bases and J gave up 4 bases, with 9 bases separating them. The CDR3 spans 13 residues. CDR3 DNA: TGTGCCAGCAGCGACCGAACGTACAATGAGCAGTTCTTC. Translating it yields CASSDRTYNEQFF.

The sample holds many counts of this clonotype. The chain links TRBV5-1 to TRBJ2-7; 14 nucleotides agree with TRBD2. The V and J ends lost 1 base and 3 bases, in that order; junction bases with no gene match: 6. Germline lookup yields CDR1 SGHRS and CDR2 YFSETQ. This CDR3 has 17 residues. The CDR3 loop reads CASSLTGTSGSIYEQYF. As DNA, the CDR3 is TGCGCCAGCAGCTTGACAGGGACTAGCGGGAGTATCTACGAGCAGTACTTC.